The rows below give T cell receptor beta chains drawn from one sample of a study of CD8 T cells in Susac syndrome. Each CDR3 protein is one row after TCRdb ran MiXCR on the immunoSEQ multiplex PCR reads. The sample lists 180,000 or so distinct CDR3 sequences, around 95% occurring once. Sequenced material: CD4+ T cells from PBMCs. These receptor sequences come from a human donor in good health. CDR3s include the opening cysteine and the closing phenylalanine or tryptophan. The D gene is left open where the match is weak. The listing skips clone size in some rows; elsewhere it reads once, few, many or a size class.

J gene: TRBJ2-3; clone size: -; D gene: -; V gene: TRBV11-2; CDR3 DNA: TGTGCCAGCAGCTTTCTCATGAGGCTGGAGGAGCAGTATTTT; CDR3 protein: CASSFLMRLEEQYF
J gene: TRBJ2-1; clone size: -; D gene: -; V gene: TRBV4-3; CDR3 DNA: TGCGCCAGCAGCCAACGTGTTGGAGATGAGCAGTTCTTC; CDR3 protein: CASSQRVGDEQFF
J gene: TRBJ2-2; clone size: -; D gene: TRBD1; V gene: TRBV30; CDR3 DNA: TGTGCCTGGAGTTGGGACAGACACACCGGGGAGCTGTTTTTT; CDR3 protein: CAWSWDRHTGELFF
J gene: TRBJ2-2; clone size: -; D gene: TRBD2; V gene: TRBV6-1; CDR3 DNA: TGTGCCAGCATGGGACTAGCGGGAGGGCAGGACACCGGGGAGCTGTTTTTT; CDR3 protein: CASMGLAGGQDTGELFF
J gene: TRBJ2-3; clone size: -; D gene: -; V gene: TRBV29-1; CDR3 DNA: TGCAGCGTTGGCCCCAGAGAACCCTATACGCAGTATTTT; CDR3 protein: CSVGPREPYTQYF
J gene: TRBJ2-3; clone size: -; D gene: -; V gene: TRBV20-1; CDR3 DNA: TGCAGTGGAGGTTTGGGCACAGATACGCAGTATTTT; CDR3 protein: CSGGLGTDTQYF
J gene: TRBJ2-5; clone size: -; D gene: -; V gene: TRBV5-4; CDR3 DNA: TGTGCCAGCAGCTTCGACAGGCGTCAAGAGACCCAGTACTTC; CDR3 protein: CASSFDRRQETQYF
J gene: TRBJ2-1; clone size: -; D gene: TRBD2; V gene: TRBV3-1; CDR3 DNA: TGTGCCAGCAGCCCCTGGGTATCGGGAGGTGCCTACAATGAGCAGTTCTTC; CDR3 protein: CASSPWVSGGAYNEQFF
J gene: TRBJ1-5; clone size: -; D gene: -; V gene: TRBV18; CDR3 DNA: TGTGCCAGCTCACCAGGGTCGGAACAGCCCCAGCATTTT; CDR3 protein: CASSPGSEQPQHF
J gene: TRBJ2-3; clone size: -; D gene: TRBD2; V gene: TRBV7-3; CDR3 DNA: TGTGCCAGCAGCCCCCGGCCCGGACTAGCGCGCACAGATACGCAGTATTTT; CDR3 protein: CASSPRPGLARTDTQYF
J gene: TRBJ2-5; clone size: -; D gene: TRBD1; V gene: TRBV3-1; CDR3 DNA: TGTGCCAGCAGCCAAGGTCTAAGGGACAGGGTAAAGGAGACCCAGTACTTC; CDR3 protein: CASSQGLRDRVKETQYF
J gene: TRBJ1-1; clone size: -; D gene: -; V gene: TRBV11-2; CDR3 DNA: TGTGCCAGCAGCTTAGATGTCCTGAACACTGAAGCTTTCTTT; CDR3 protein: CASSLDVLNTEAFF
J gene: TRBJ2-7; clone size: -; D gene: -; V gene: TRBV3-1; CDR3 DNA: TGTGCCAGCAGCCAAGATCGGAGCTCCTACGAGCAGTACTTC; CDR3 protein: CASSQDRSSYEQYF
J gene: TRBJ1-1; clone size: -; D gene: -; V gene: TRBV25-1; CDR3 DNA: TGTGCCAGCAGCGGTACCGCGAACACTGAAGCTTTCTTT; CDR3 protein: CASSGTANTEAFF
J gene: TRBJ2-5; clone size: -; D gene: -; V gene: TRBV29-1; CDR3 DNA: TGCAGCATAACTAGCCTCCAAGAGACCCAGTACTTC; CDR3 protein: CSITSLQETQYF
J gene: TRBJ1-2; clone size: -; D gene: -; V gene: TRBV18; CDR3 DNA: TGTGCCAGCTCACCGGACGTGGCCTATGGCTACACCTTC; CDR3 protein: CASSPDVAYGYTF
J gene: TRBJ1-2; clone size: once; D gene: -; V gene: TRBV29-1; CDR3 DNA: TGCAGCGTTGTCAGGGTGGAGGGAGCTGGCTACACCTTC; CDR3 protein: CSVVRVEGAGYTF
J gene: TRBJ2-3; clone size: once; D gene: TRBD2; V gene: TRBV29-1; CDR3 DNA: TGCAGCGTTGTTCCTAGCGGGTCACAAGATACGCAGTATTTT; CDR3 protein: CSVVPSGSQDTQYF
J gene: TRBJ1-4; clone size: -; D gene: -; V gene: TRBV3-1; CDR3 DNA: TGTGCCAGCAGCCATTTGGCCATAGATGAAAAACTGTTTTTT; CDR3 protein: CASSHLAIDEKLFF
J gene: TRBJ2-3; clone size: -; D gene: -; V gene: TRBV30; CDR3 DNA: TGTGCCTGGAGCAGTCGCACAGATACGCAGTATTTT; CDR3 protein: CAWSSRTDTQYF
J gene: TRBJ2-1; clone size: -; D gene: -; V gene: TRBV29-1; CDR3 DNA: TGCAGCGACCGCTCGCCGCTCTACAATGAGCAGTTCTTC; CDR3 protein: CSDRSPLYNEQFF
J gene: TRBJ2-1; clone size: -; D gene: -; V gene: TRBV4-1; CDR3 DNA: TGCGCCAGCAGCCAGGAACTAGGAAGTCCGTTCTTC; CDR3 protein: CASSQELGSPFF
J gene: TRBJ1-6; clone size: once; D gene: -; V gene: TRBV29-1; CDR3 DNA: TGCAGCGTTGGGTCACAGCCAAATTCACCCCTCCACTTT; CDR3 protein: CSVGSQPNSPLHF
J gene: TRBJ2-1; clone size: -; D gene: -; V gene: TRBV20-1; CDR3 DNA: TGCAGTGGGGAGGCTCGACGGAATGAGCAGTTCTTC; CDR3 protein: CSGEARRNEQFF
J gene: TRBJ2-5; clone size: -; D gene: TRBD2; V gene: TRBV24-1; CDR3 DNA: TGTGCCACCAGTGACCCAAGCGGGGGGGCTGACGAGACCCAGTACTTC; CDR3 protein: CATSDPSGGADETQYF
J gene: TRBJ1-5; clone size: -; D gene: TRBD1; V gene: TRBV20-1; CDR3 DNA: TGCAGCGCAAGTGGGGAGACCGGGACAGGGGCAAATCAGCCCCAGCATTTT; CDR3 protein: CSASGETGTGANQPQHF
J gene: TRBJ2-4; clone size: -; D gene: -; V gene: TRBV4-1; CDR3 DNA: TGCGCCAGCAGTCAAGGCCAGGGGCTGGGCATTCAGTACTTC; CDR3 protein: CASSQGQGLGIQYF
J gene: TRBJ2-5; clone size: -; D gene: TRBD2; V gene: TRBV27; CDR3 DNA: TGTGCCAGCAGCTTCGGACTAGCGGGAAGAGAGACCCAGTACTTC; CDR3 protein: CASSFGLAGRETQYF
J gene: TRBJ2-1; clone size: once; D gene: TRBD2; V gene: TRBV5-1; CDR3 DNA: TGCGCCAGCAGCCCGACTAGCGGGAGTAGTGAGCAGTTCTTC; CDR3 protein: CASSPTSGSSEQFF
J gene: TRBJ2-7; clone size: -; D gene: -; V gene: TRBV15; CDR3 DNA: TGTGCCACCAGCAGAGATTTGACTGCTCCCGAGCAGTACTTC; CDR3 protein: CATSRDLTAPEQYF
J gene: TRBJ2-1; clone size: -; D gene: TRBD2; V gene: TRBV6-5; CDR3 DNA: TGTGCCAGCGGATCAGCGGGAGAGAACAATGAGCAGTTCTTC; CDR3 protein: CASGSAGENNEQFF
J gene: TRBJ1-5; clone size: -; D gene: TRBD1; V gene: TRBV28; CDR3 DNA: TGTGCCAGCAGTTTTTCCCGAGCAGGGGGCGGGCAGCCCCAGCATTTT; CDR3 protein: CASSFSRAGGGQPQHF
J gene: TRBJ1-2; clone size: -; D gene: -; V gene: TRBV4-1; CDR3 DNA: TGCGCCAGCAGCCATAGGACAAGCTATGGCTACACCTTC; CDR3 protein: CASSHRTSYGYTF
J gene: TRBJ2-3; clone size: -; D gene: -; V gene: TRBV24-1; CDR3 DNA: TGTGCCACCAGTGATCCGCCGGTGGGAGGAATAACAGATACGCAGTATTTT; CDR3 protein: CATSDPPVGGITDTQYF
J gene: TRBJ1-5; clone size: -; D gene: -; V gene: TRBV20-1; CDR3 DNA: TGCAGTGCTCAGCTTACAAGGGGAAATCAGCCCCAGCATTTT; CDR3 protein: CSAQLTRGNQPQHF